This passage covers 22 T cell receptor beta chains from one sample sequenced in a study of T cell responses to AZD1222 COVID-19 vaccine. Generated by immunoSEQ multiplex PCR, the TCRdb table keeps only in-frame clones and is missing some. The table shows approximately 98,000 clones, with about 86% occurring only once. The material sequenced was peripheral blood, taken on day 0 of AZD1222 vaccination. The receptor set was obtained from an adult in good health.

The chain joins TRBV18 to TRBJ2-2, with TRBD1 matching over 7 bases. Germline CDR1 and CDR2: KGHSH and LQKENI. CDR3 size: 16 residues. V shed 3 bases and J 2 bases; nucleotides not matched to a gene: 6. The CDR3 sequence: CASSPLDRANTGELFF. The CDR3 DNA reads TGTGCCAGCTCACCGCTCGACAGGGCCAACACCGGGGAGCTGTTTTTT.

The rearrangement links TRBV5-1 to TRBJ1-2; TRBD1 is a possible D gene (5 bases). V lost 5 bases and J 4 bases, leaving 18 bases between the germline ends. The CDR3 runs to 15 residues. Germline V gene sequence: CDR1 SGHRS, CDR2 YFSETQ. The CDR3 DNA reads as TGCGCCAGCAGTCCCGGGACTCAAATTTTCTATGGCTACACCTTC. It codes for CASSPGTQIFYGYTF.

J is TRBJ2-1 and V is TRBV11-3; 12 bases align to TRBD2. With V trimmed by 2 bases and J by 5 bases, 7 bases remained unmatched. The length of the CDR3 is 17 residues. Germline V CDR1 and CDR2: SGHNT, YENEEA. CDR3 amino acids: CASSLRASGGANNEQFF. In nucleotides, the CDR3 is TGTGCCAGCAGCTTACGGGCTAGCGGGGGGGCCAACAATGAGCAGTTCTTC.

The chain is built from TRBV7-9 and TRBJ1-5, with D perhaps TRBD1 (5 bases). The V and J ends lost 5 bases and 2 bases respectively, with 10 bases between them. The CDR3 covers 14 residues. From germline, CDR1 is SEHNR and CDR2 FQNEAQ (reference sequence). The CDR3 DNA is TGTGCCAGCAGCCCAGGGTTCGGCAATCAGCCCCAGCATTTT. Amino acids: CASSPGFGNQPQHF.

This clone occurred a few times. The V and J genes are TRBV7-9 and TRBJ1-6; D unresolved. The V gene's germline CDR1 is SEHNR and CDR2 FQNEAQ (reference sequence). The CDR3 loop spans 14 amino acids. V dropped 5 bases and J dropped 8 bases, with 13 bases sitting between them. This chain's CDR3 is CASSQQGFDSPLHF. CDR3 DNA sequence: TGTGCCAGCAGCCAACAAGGGTTTGATTCACCCCTCCACTTT. The complete variable domain, with remaining parts taken from reference TRBV7-9 and TRBJ1-6, reads DTGVSQNPRHKITKRGQNVTFRCDPISEHNRLYWYRQTLGQGPEFLTYFQNEAQLEKSRLLSDRFSAERPKGSFSTLEIQRTEQGDSAMYLCASSQQGFDSPLHFGNGTRLTVT.

On this clone: The junction and the germline gene differ at one end; a read error may be behind it. The chain couples TRBV5-1 to TRBJ2-7, with a weak D call TRBD1 (5 bases). The CDR3 is 13 amino acids. Germline loops: CDR1 SGHRS, CDR2 YFSETQ. CDR3 sequence: CASRDNPSNEQYF. The CDR3 bases are TGCGCCAGCAGGGACAATCCCTCCAACGAGCAGTACTTC.

The rearrangement uses TRBV19 and TRBJ2-2; no reliable D call. Trimming took off 7 bases at V and 6 bases at J, with 15 bases between the two ends. The CDR3 spans 14 residues. CDR1 is LNHDA and CDR2 is SQIVND in the germline V gene (reference sequence). The CDR3 DNA reads as TGTGCCAGTAACCCGGACCATACGCCCGGGGAGCTGTTTTTT. Amino acids: CASNPDHTPGELFF. The full variable domain, its missing parts supplied by reference TRBV19 and TRBJ2-2, is DGGITQSPKYLFRKEGQNVTLSCEQNLNHDAMYWYRQDPGQGLRLIYYSQIVNDFQKGDIAEGYSVSREKKESFPLTVTSAQKNPTAFYLCASNPDHTPGELFFGEGSRLTVL.

The V call is TRBV6-5, the J call TRBJ2-7; perhaps TRBD1 as D (5 bases). The V end lost 2 bases, the J end lost 3 bases, and 17 bases lay between the germline ends. The CDR3 totals 16 residues. Germline V gene sequence: CDR1 MNHEY, CDR2 SVGAGI. The CDR3 loop reads CASSYAIGQGVYEQYF. The CDR3 bases are TGTGCCAGCAGTTACGCTATTGGGCAAGGGGTCTACGAGCAGTACTTC.

This rearrangement joins TRBV29-1 to TRBJ2-3, with a tentative D call TRBD2 (7 bases). This CDR3 has 14 residues. CDR1 SQVTM and CDR2 ANQGSEA come from the germline V gene. V was clipped by 7 bases and J by 0 bases, with 14 bases between them. The CDR3: CSALRGGSTDTQYF. Written as DNA, the CDR3 is TGCAGCGCCCTCAGGGGAGGGAGCACAGATACGCAGTATTTT.

This chain joins TRBV6-4 and TRBJ2-1, with no clear D. This CDR3 region has 11 residues. V lost 5 bases and J lost 3, with 2 bases in between. Looked up from germline, CDR1 is MRHNA and CDR2 is SNTAGT. CDR3: CASSNYNEQFF. In nucleotides, the CDR3 is TGTGCCAGCAGTAACTACAATGAGCAGTTCTTC.

V usage is TRBV30 and J usage is TRBJ1-2; a possible D gene is TRBD1 (6 bases). Germline loops: CDR1 GTSNPN, CDR2 SVGIG (reference sequence). The length of the CDR3 is 14 residues. Trimming removed 4 bases from V and 7 bases from J, with 19 bases in between. This chain's CDR3 is CAWMLRGLFSGYTF. The CDR3, as DNA: TGTGCCTGGATGCTCAGGGGACTTTTTTCTGGCTACACCTTC.

The gene calls are TRBV5-3 and TRBJ1-3; TRBD1 is a possible D gene (5 bases). TRBV5-3 is reported as an ORF; its role is uncertain. This CDR3 region has 15 residues. Trimming left V 0 bases short and J 2 bases short, with 9 bases between. The CDR3 region is CARSLDGHPGNTIYF. CDR3 DNA sequence: TGTGCCAGAAGCTTGGACGGACACCCTGGAAACACCATATATTTT.

The chain couples TRBV9 to TRBJ1-3; 8 nucleotides match TRBD1. Losses at the gene ends were 3 bases for V and 4 bases for J; bases not matched to a gene: 9. CDR1 and CDR2 (germline): SGDLS, YYNGEE. The CDR3 spans 16 residues. CDR3: CASSDRPGTGGNTIYF. CDR3 sequence (DNA): TGTGCCAGCAGCGATCGACCCGGGACAGGAGGAAACACCATATATTTT. Together with reference TRBV9 and TRBJ1-3, the CDR3 gives the full variable domain: DSGVTQTPKHLITATGQRVTLRCSPRSGDLSVYWYQQSLDQGLQFLIQYYNGEERAKGNILERFSAQQFPDLHSELNLSSLELGDSALYFCASSDRPGTGGNTIYFGEGSWLTVV.

This chain joins TRBV3-1 (or the pseudogene TRBV3-2) and TRBJ2-4, with no clear D. Germline values: CDR1 LGHDT, CDR2 YNNKEL (reference sequence). Trimming removed 2 bases from V and 6 bases from J, with 8 bases in between. The CDR3 is 13 residues long. The CDR3 nucleotides read TGTGCCAGCAGCCAAACATCCGCAAACATTCAGTACTTC. Its protein product is CASSQTSANIQYF.

This clone was recorded once. The chain uses TRBV19 and TRBJ1-5; D might be TRBD1 (6 bases). Trimming removed 7 bases at V and 3 bases at J, with 13 bases between. CDR3 length: 14 residues. The V gene's germline CDR1 is LNHDA and CDR2 SQIVND (reference sequence). This CDR3 is CASNTGQYNQPQHF. The CDR3 DNA is TGTGCCAGTAACACCGGACAGTACAATCAGCCCCAGCATTTT.

The chain combines TRBV5-1 with TRBJ2-1; 7 bases map to TRBD2. In germline, CDR1 is SGHRS, CDR2 YFSETQ. The length of the CDR3 is 15 residues. V was pared by 5 bases and J by 6 bases, with 11 bases of the junction left unmatched. As DNA, the CDR3 is TGCGCCAGCAGGCCCGGACTAGATAGGTTCAATGAGCAGTTCTTC. Translated, it gives CASRPGLDRFNEQFF.

The gene calls are TRBV19 and TRBJ2-3; D is unresolved. The germline CDR1 and CDR2 sequences are LNHDA and SQIVND (reference sequence). CDR3 length equals 13 residues. Trimming removed 5 bases from V and 2 bases from J, with 8 bases in between. The CDR3 DNA reads TGTGCCAGTAGTCTGAGGCCCACAGATACGCAGTATTTT. It translates to CASSLRPTDTQYF.

V is TRBV6-4 and J is TRBJ1-1; D is perhaps TRBD1 (5 bases). CDR3 length: 14 residues. The ends were cut back, 2 bases at V and 10 bases at J, with 17 bases in the middle. Germline V gene lookup returns CDR1 MRHNA and CDR2 SNTAGT. CDR3 region: CASSDPSRGEAAFF. The CDR3 DNA follows: TGTGCCAGCAGTGACCCCTCGCGGGGGGAGGCAGCTTTCTTT.

The chain recombines TRBV6-2 or TRBV6-3 with TRBJ2-1, with D unresolved. Germline CDR1 reads MNHEY; CDR2 reads SVGEGT. Trimming left V 4 bases short and J 5 bases short, with 18 bases between. The CDR3 has 16 amino acids. CDR3 sequence: CASSSPYSKGNNEQFF. Here the CDR3 DNA reads TGTGCCAGCAGTTCGCCTTATTCTAAGGGTAACAATGAGCAGTTCTTC.

The J gene is TRBJ1-5, the V gene TRBV6-6; 10 nucleotides match TRBD1. With 5 bases clipped from V and 0 bases from J, the junction kept 13 bases outside the gene matches. Looked up from germline, CDR1 is MNHNY and CDR2 is SVGAGI (reference sequence). The CDR3 consists of 19 residues. CDR3 nucleotides: TGTGCCAGCAGTCCCCGCCGCTGGACAGGGGGTTATAGCAATCAGCCCCAGCATTTT. Its translation: CASSPRRWTGGYSNQPQHF.

The chain links TRBV5-5 to TRBJ2-7; the match to TRBD2 covers 14 bases. The CDR3 has 15 amino acids. Germline V gene sequence: CDR1 SGHKS, CDR2 YYEKEE (reference sequence). V lost 4 bases to trimming and J lost 2 bases; unmatched junction nucleotides: 2. The DNA for the CDR3 is TGTGCCAGCAGCCGGACTAGCGGGGGGACCTACGAGCAGTACTTC. Translation gives CASSRTSGGTYEQYF.

The CDR3 region has the DNA TGCGCCAGCAGCCAAACCGGGACAGGGGACGAGGCCCAGCATTTT. Amino acid sequence: CASSQTGTGDEAQHF. The chain uses TRBV4-1 and TRBJ1-5; 10 bases fit TRBD1. Trimming at V came to 2 bases and at J to 11 bases, leaving 9 bases not matched to a gene. There are 15 residues in the CDR3. Germline CDR1 reads MGHRA; CDR2 reads YSYEKL.